Listed below are T cell receptor beta chains from one sample, sequenced in a study of early T cells in non-severe SARS-CoV-2 infection. TCRdb re-called the 5' RACE reads with MiXCR, one entry per CDR3 protein. The data show about 77,000 distinct CDR3 sequences, 4.5% to 6% seen once. Sequences were derived from whole blood, sampled at baseline. The source is an adult who was a healthcare worker with PCR-confirmed SARS-CoV-2 infection or an uninfected control (not recorded which). CDR3s include the opening cysteine and the closing phenylalanine or tryptophan. The D gene is left open where the match is weak. Rows give clone size only sometimes, using once, few, many, or a class for an expanded clone.

j_call: TRBJ2-5; d_call: .; v_call: TRBV14; clone_size: many; cdr3_aa: CASSFQFGWETQYF; cdr3_nt: TGTGCCAGCAGCTTTCAGTTTGGTTGGGAGACCCAGTACTTC
j_call: TRBJ2-3; d_call: .; v_call: TRBV30; clone_size: few; cdr3_aa: CAWSVKLDAGAQYF; cdr3_nt: TGTGCCTGGAGTGTGAAACTAGACGCAGGGGCGCAGTATTTT
j_call: TRBJ2-1; d_call: TRBD2; v_call: TRBV5-6; clone_size: .; cdr3_aa: CASSFFGSGSSYNEQFF; cdr3_nt: TGTGCCAGCAGCTTCTTTGGGAGCGGGAGCTCCTACAATGAGCAGTTCTTC
j_call: TRBJ1-5; d_call: .; v_call: TRBV18; clone_size: many; cdr3_aa: CASSPGKNQPQHF; cdr3_nt: TGTGCCAGCTCACCAGGGAAGAATCAGCCCCAGCATTTT
j_call: TRBJ1-2; d_call: .; v_call: TRBV2; clone_size: many; cdr3_aa: CASFRYGYTF; cdr3_nt: TGTGCCAGCTTTCGCTATGGCTACACCTTC
j_call: TRBJ2-5; d_call: .; v_call: TRBV28; clone_size: few; cdr3_aa: CASSLSGEGEETQYF; cdr3_nt: TGTGCCAGCAGTTTATCCGGGGAGGGGGAAGAGACCCAGTACTTC
j_call: TRBJ2-7; d_call: .; v_call: TRBV6-9; clone_size: .; cdr3_aa: CASSPPRQQYF; cdr3_nt: TGTGCCAGCAGCCCACCCCGGCAGCAGTACTTC
j_call: TRBJ2-7; d_call: TRBD2; v_call: TRBV5-4; clone_size: many; cdr3_aa: CASSGADLAGGPSYEQYF; cdr3_nt: TGTGCCAGCAGCGGGGCAGACTTAGCGGGAGGACCATCCTACGAGCAGTACTTC
j_call: TRBJ2-3; d_call: TRBD1; v_call: TRBV27; clone_size: many; cdr3_aa: CASSGQGKDTQYF; cdr3_nt: TGTGCCAGCAGTGGACAGGGCAAGGATACGCAGTATTTT
j_call: TRBJ2-5; d_call: .; v_call: TRBV9; clone_size: .; cdr3_aa: CASSALVPQETQYF; cdr3_nt: TGTGCCAGCAGCGCGCTAGTCCCTCAAGAGACCCAGTACTTC
j_call: TRBJ1-3; d_call: TRBD1; v_call: TRBV5-1; clone_size: many; cdr3_aa: CASSLGTGSGNTIYF; cdr3_nt: TGCGCCAGCAGCTTGGGGACAGGGTCTGGAAACACCATATATTTT
j_call: TRBJ1-1; d_call: .; v_call: TRBV18; clone_size: .; cdr3_aa: CASSPPNGNTEAFF; cdr3_nt: TGTGCCAGCTCACCACCGAACGGGAACACTGAAGCTTTCTTT
j_call: TRBJ2-4; d_call: .; v_call: TRBV9; clone_size: .; cdr3_aa: CASSRSAAGPTDIQYF; cdr3_nt: TGTGCCAGCAGCAGATCTGCCGCGGGTCCCACTGACATTCAGTACTTC
j_call: TRBJ2-1; d_call: TRBD2; v_call: TRBV9; clone_size: few; cdr3_aa: CASSSPKRDSTDEQFF; cdr3_nt: TGTGCCAGCAGTTCCCCCAAGCGGGACTCAACGGATGAGCAGTTCTTC
j_call: TRBJ2-7; d_call: .; v_call: TRBV5-1; clone_size: many; cdr3_aa: CASSLVSGDHLTYEQYF; cdr3_nt: TGCGCCAGCAGCTTGGTTTCGGGAGACCACTTAACCTACGAGCAGTACTTC
j_call: TRBJ2-1; d_call: TRBD2; v_call: TRBV6-5; clone_size: many; cdr3_aa: CASSYSYRAGAYNEQFF; cdr3_nt: TGTGCCAGCAGTTACTCGTATCGAGCGGGAGCGTACAATGAGCAGTTCTTC
j_call: TRBJ2-7; d_call: TRBD1; v_call: TRBV29-1; clone_size: many; cdr3_aa: CSVLKTGASEQYF; cdr3_nt: TGCAGCGTTCTAAAGACAGGGGCTTCCGAGCAGTACTTC
j_call: TRBJ2-3; d_call: .; v_call: TRBV6-1; clone_size: many; cdr3_aa: CASSVVTLSTDTQYF; cdr3_nt: TGTGCCAGCAGTGTCGTGACTCTCAGCACAGATACGCAGTATTTT
j_call: TRBJ2-1; d_call: .; v_call: TRBV20-1; clone_size: many; cdr3_aa: CSARVWQGEEFF; cdr3_nt: TGCAGTGCTAGAGTGTGGCAGGGAGAGGAGTTCTTC
j_call: TRBJ2-1; d_call: .; v_call: TRBV12-3/TRBV12-4; clone_size: .; cdr3_aa: CASSQLVSSYNEQFF; cdr3_nt: TGTGCCAGCAGCCAACTAGTGAGCTCCTACAATGAGCAGTTCTTC
j_call: TRBJ2-7; d_call: .; v_call: TRBV7-9; clone_size: few; cdr3_aa: CASSYTEGQYF; cdr3_nt: TGTGCCAGCAGCTACACAGAAGGGCAGTACTTC
j_call: TRBJ2-7; d_call: .; v_call: TRBV4-1; clone_size: many; cdr3_aa: CASSQGTGRALEQYF; cdr3_nt: TGCGCCAGCAGCCAAGGGACAGGGAGGGCACTCGAGCAGTACTTC
j_call: TRBJ1-1; d_call: .; v_call: TRBV29-1; clone_size: .; cdr3_aa: CSVEVTGKSPEAFF; cdr3_nt: TGCAGCGTTGAGGTGACAGGCAAAAGCCCCGAAGCTTTCTTT
j_call: TRBJ1-6; d_call: .; v_call: TRBV6-6; clone_size: many; cdr3_aa: CASRTGAQRDSPLHF; cdr3_nt: TGTGCCAGCAGGACCGGAGCTCAAAGGGATTCACCCCTCCACTTT
j_call: TRBJ2-1; d_call: TRBD1; v_call: TRBV29-1; clone_size: many; cdr3_aa: CSVGWDSPYNEQFF; cdr3_nt: TGCAGCGTTGGATGGGACAGTCCATACAATGAGCAGTTCTTC
j_call: TRBJ2-7; d_call: TRBD1; v_call: TRBV15; clone_size: many; cdr3_aa: CATGTGSLVEQYF; cdr3_nt: TGTGCCACCGGGACAGGTTCCTTAGTGGAGCAGTACTTC
j_call: TRBJ2-3; d_call: .; v_call: TRBV6-6; clone_size: .; cdr3_aa: CASTPGLSSTDTQYF; cdr3_nt: TGTGCCAGCACCCCCGGGTTGAGTAGCACAGATACGCAGTATTTT
j_call: TRBJ1-6; d_call: .; v_call: TRBV28; clone_size: .; cdr3_aa: CASTIGNSPLHF; cdr3_nt: TGTGCCAGCACGATTGGAAATTCACCCCTCCACTTT
j_call: TRBJ2-1; d_call: .; v_call: TRBV18; clone_size: .; cdr3_aa: CASSQILAAYNEQFF; cdr3_nt: TGTGCCAGCTCACAGATCTTGGCGGCCTACAATGAGCAGTTCTTC
j_call: TRBJ2-1; d_call: TRBD1; v_call: TRBV7-9; clone_size: .; cdr3_aa: CASSRTGTVQDEQFF; cdr3_nt: TGTGCCAGCAGCCGAACCGGGACAGTGCAAGATGAGCAGTTCTTC
j_call: TRBJ2-1; d_call: TRBD2; v_call: TRBV11-2; clone_size: few; cdr3_aa: CASTPPGLAGNEQFF; cdr3_nt: TGTGCCAGCACCCCTCCGGGACTAGCGGGAAATGAGCAGTTCTTC
j_call: TRBJ1-3; d_call: .; v_call: TRBV18; clone_size: many; cdr3_aa: CASYTAVLSGNTIYF; cdr3_nt: TGTGCCAGCTACACAGCTGTACTCTCTGGAAACACCATATATTTT
j_call: TRBJ2-1; d_call: .; v_call: TRBV6-2/TRBV6-3; clone_size: many; cdr3_aa: CASRSGNEQFF; cdr3_nt: TGTGCCAGCAGGTCCGGCAATGAGCAGTTCTTC
j_call: TRBJ1-2; d_call: .; v_call: TRBV19; clone_size: many; cdr3_aa: CASSSWADYGYTF; cdr3_nt: TGTGCCAGTAGTAGCTGGGCGGACTATGGCTACACCTTC
j_call: TRBJ1-5; d_call: .; v_call: TRBV5-5; clone_size: many; cdr3_aa: CASSLRDNQPQHF; cdr3_nt: TGTGCCAGCAGCCTCAGGGACAATCAGCCCCAGCATTTT
j_call: TRBJ1-1; d_call: TRBD1; v_call: TRBV29-1; clone_size: few; cdr3_aa: CSGLVGQMNTEAFF; cdr3_nt: TGCAGCGGATTGGTGGGACAGATGAACACTGAAGCTTTCTTT
j_call: TRBJ2-5; d_call: TRBD2; v_call: TRBV19; clone_size: many; cdr3_aa: CASSTNGLVTETQYF; cdr3_nt: TGTGCCAGTAGTACCAACGGACTAGTCACAGAGACCCAGTACTTC
j_call: TRBJ2-1; d_call: .; v_call: TRBV5-4; clone_size: many; cdr3_aa: CASSLGGLAWDEQFF; cdr3_nt: TGTGCCAGCAGCTTGGGGGGCCTGGCGTGGGATGAGCAGTTCTTC
j_call: TRBJ2-7; d_call: TRBD1; v_call: TRBV9; clone_size: few; cdr3_aa: CASSVGSGQDSYEQYF; cdr3_nt: TGTGCCAGCAGCGTAGGTTCGGGACAGGACTCCTACGAGCAGTACTTC
j_call: TRBJ2-5; d_call: .; v_call: TRBV28; clone_size: few; cdr3_aa: CASSQAYQETQYF; cdr3_nt: TGTGCCAGCAGTCAGGCCTACCAAGAGACCCAGTACTTC
j_call: TRBJ2-3; d_call: .; v_call: TRBV7-2; clone_size: once; cdr3_aa: CASSLAGNTQYF; cdr3_nt: TGTGCCAGCAGCTTAGCGGGTAATACGCAGTATTTT
j_call: TRBJ2-3; d_call: TRBD2; v_call: TRBV19; clone_size: few; cdr3_aa: CASKTSGGTDTQYF; cdr3_nt: TGTGCCAGTAAGACTAGCGGGGGAACAGATACGCAGTATTTT
j_call: TRBJ1-2; d_call: .; v_call: TRBV7-2; clone_size: many; cdr3_aa: CASSSPYLGYGYTF; cdr3_nt: TGTGCCAGCAGCTCCCCTTATCTGGGCTATGGCTACACCTTC
j_call: TRBJ1-6; d_call: .; v_call: TRBV10-1; clone_size: many; cdr3_aa: CASSGQHNSPLHF; cdr3_nt: TGCGCCAGCAGTGGACAGCATAATTCACCCCTCCACTTT
j_call: TRBJ2-7; d_call: TRBD1; v_call: TRBV2; clone_size: many; cdr3_aa: CASRWDREAYEQYF; cdr3_nt: TGTGCCAGCAGATGGGACAGGGAGGCCTACGAGCAGTACTTC
j_call: TRBJ1-2; d_call: .; v_call: TRBV18; clone_size: .; cdr3_aa: CASSPGYLYGYTF; cdr3_nt: TGTGCCAGCTCTCCGGGATACCTCTATGGCTACACCTTC
j_call: TRBJ2-3; d_call: TRBD2; v_call: TRBV5-1; clone_size: few; cdr3_aa: CASSPGQTSGSTDTQYF; cdr3_nt: TGCGCCAGCAGCCCCGGACAGACTAGCGGGAGCACAGATACGCAGTATTTT
j_call: TRBJ1-1; d_call: .; v_call: TRBV29-1; clone_size: many; cdr3_aa: CSVVLSFAEAFF; cdr3_nt: TGCAGCGTTGTGCTTTCTTTCGCTGAAGCTTTCTTT
j_call: TRBJ2-1; d_call: .; v_call: TRBV30; clone_size: few; cdr3_aa: CAWSARAHEQFF; cdr3_nt: TGTGCCTGGAGTGCTAGAGCACATGAGCAGTTCTTC
j_call: TRBJ2-4; d_call: .; v_call: TRBV18; clone_size: .; cdr3_aa: CASPRDPRGPNIQYF; cdr3_nt: TGTGCCAGCCCACGGGACCCCAGGGGTCCTAACATTCAGTACTTC
j_call: TRBJ2-1; d_call: TRBD2; v_call: TRBV28; clone_size: few; cdr3_aa: CASSLLLPGRGYNEQFF; cdr3_nt: TGTGCCAGCAGCCTCCTTCTTCCCGGGAGGGGGTACAATGAGCAGTTCTTC
j_call: TRBJ1-3; d_call: .; v_call: TRBV5-6; clone_size: .; cdr3_aa: CASSFGYSGNTIYF; cdr3_nt: TGTGCCAGCAGCTTCGGATACTCTGGAAACACCATATATTTT
j_call: TRBJ1-5; d_call: .; v_call: TRBV3-1; clone_size: few; cdr3_aa: CASSQDSRGNQPQHF; cdr3_nt: TGTGCCAGCAGCCAAGATTCCAGGGGCAATCAGCCCCAGCATTTT
j_call: TRBJ1-2; d_call: TRBD1; v_call: TRBV6-5; clone_size: many; cdr3_aa: CASRGQGLGYTF; cdr3_nt: TGTGCCAGCCGGGGACAGGGGCTAGGCTACACCTTC
j_call: TRBJ2-6; d_call: TRBD1; v_call: TRBV3-1; clone_size: many; cdr3_aa: CASSQGGGVPGANVLTF; cdr3_nt: TGTGCCAGCAGCCAAGGAGGGGGCGTTCCTGGGGCCAACGTCCTGACTTTC
j_call: TRBJ2-7; d_call: TRBD2; v_call: TRBV27; clone_size: .; cdr3_aa: CASSWGSGSYEQYF; cdr3_nt: TGTGCCAGCAGTTGGGGTAGCGGGAGCTACGAGCAGTACTTC
j_call: TRBJ2-1; d_call: .; v_call: TRBV12-3/TRBV12-4; clone_size: .; cdr3_aa: CASSPTGANEQFF; cdr3_nt: TGTGCCAGCAGTCCGACCGGAGCTAATGAGCAGTTCTTC
j_call: TRBJ2-7; d_call: .; v_call: TRBV21-1; clone_size: many; cdr3_aa: CASPPCRSGAGEQYF; cdr3_nt: TGTGCCAGCCCTCCGTGCCGTAGCGGGGCTGGGGAGCAGTACTTC
j_call: TRBJ2-5; d_call: TRBD2; v_call: TRBV9; clone_size: many; cdr3_aa: CASSDGLALNQETQYF; cdr3_nt: TGTGCCAGCAGCGATGGACTAGCCCTCAACCAAGAGACCCAGTACTTC
j_call: TRBJ2-3; d_call: .; v_call: TRBV20-1; clone_size: many; cdr3_aa: CSARPAPQAGGGDTQYF; cdr3_nt: TGCAGTGCTAGACCCGCTCCTCAAGCGGGTGGGGGAGATACGCAGTATTTT